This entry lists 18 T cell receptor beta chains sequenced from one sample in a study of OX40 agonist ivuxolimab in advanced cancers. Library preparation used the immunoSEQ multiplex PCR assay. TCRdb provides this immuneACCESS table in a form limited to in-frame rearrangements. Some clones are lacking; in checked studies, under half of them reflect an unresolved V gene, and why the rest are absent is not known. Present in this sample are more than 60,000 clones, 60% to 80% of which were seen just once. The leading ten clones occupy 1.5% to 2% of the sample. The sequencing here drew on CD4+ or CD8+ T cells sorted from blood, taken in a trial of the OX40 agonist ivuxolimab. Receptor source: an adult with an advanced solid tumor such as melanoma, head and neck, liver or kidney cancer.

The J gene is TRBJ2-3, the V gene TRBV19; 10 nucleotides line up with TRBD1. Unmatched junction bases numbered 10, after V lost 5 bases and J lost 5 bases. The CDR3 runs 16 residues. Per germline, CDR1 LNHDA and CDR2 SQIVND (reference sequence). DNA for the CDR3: TGTGCCAGTAGTGCCCCCGCGACAGGGGGCGGAGATACGCAGTATTTT. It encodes CASSAPATGGGDTQYF. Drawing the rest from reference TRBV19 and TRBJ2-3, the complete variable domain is DGGITQSPKYLFRKEGQNVTLSCEQNLNHDAMYWYRQDPGQGLRLIYYSQIVNDFQKGDIAEGYSVSREKKESFPLTVTSAQKNPTAFYLCASSAPATGGGDTQYFGPGTRLTVL.

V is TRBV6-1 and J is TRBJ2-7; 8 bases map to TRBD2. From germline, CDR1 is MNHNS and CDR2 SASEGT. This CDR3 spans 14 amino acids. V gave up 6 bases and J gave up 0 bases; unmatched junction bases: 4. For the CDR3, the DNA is TGTGCCAGCAGGCTAGCGGGCACCTCCTACGAGCAGTACTTC. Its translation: CASRLAGTSYEQYF.

The CDR3 region is CAWSVNTAGELFF. Written as DNA, the CDR3 is TGTGCCTGGAGTGTAAACACCGCGGGGGAGCTGTTTTTT. The V call is TRBV30, the J call TRBJ2-2; D remains ambiguous. The germline V and J ends were trimmed by 0 bases and 8 bases, with 10 bases remaining between them. CDR1 is GTSNPN, CDR2 SVGIG, per germline (reference sequence). There are 13 residues in the CDR3.

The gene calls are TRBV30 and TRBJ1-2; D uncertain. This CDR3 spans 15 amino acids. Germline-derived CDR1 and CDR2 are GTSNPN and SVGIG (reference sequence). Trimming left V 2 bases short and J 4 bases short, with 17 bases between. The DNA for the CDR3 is TGTGCCTGGAGTCGGACGGTAGCTTCTTCCTATGGCTACACCTTC. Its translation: CAWSRTVASSYGYTF.

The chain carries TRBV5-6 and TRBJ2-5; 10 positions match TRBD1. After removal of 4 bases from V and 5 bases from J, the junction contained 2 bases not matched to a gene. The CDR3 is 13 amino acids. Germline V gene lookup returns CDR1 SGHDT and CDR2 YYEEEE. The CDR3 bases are TGTGCCAGCAGCCGGGACAGGGGTGAGACCCAGTACTTC. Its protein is CASSRDRGETQYF.

The CDR3 protein is CAWSVPGGYNQPQHF. The CDR3 bases are TGTGCCTGGAGTGTACCAGGGGGGTATAATCAGCCCCAGCATTTT. The rearrangement joins TRBV30 to TRBJ1-5, with TRBD1 identical over 7 bases. Losses at the gene ends were 0 bases for V and 4 bases for J; bases not matched to a gene: 6. Germline loops: CDR1 GTSNPN, CDR2 SVGIG (reference sequence). The CDR3 runs to 15 residues.

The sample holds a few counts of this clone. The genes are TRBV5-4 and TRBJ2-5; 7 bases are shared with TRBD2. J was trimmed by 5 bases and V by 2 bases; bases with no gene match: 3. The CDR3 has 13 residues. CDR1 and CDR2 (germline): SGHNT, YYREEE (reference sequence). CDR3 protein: CASSFAGEETQYF. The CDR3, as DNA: TGTGCCAGCAGCTTTGCGGGGGAGGAGACCCAGTACTTC. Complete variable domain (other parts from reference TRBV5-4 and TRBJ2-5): ETGVTQSPTHLIKTRGQQVTLRCSSQSGHNTVSWYQQALGQGPQFIFQYYREEENGRGNFPPRFSGLQFPNYSSELNVNALELDDSALYLCASSFAGEETQYFGPGTRLLVL.

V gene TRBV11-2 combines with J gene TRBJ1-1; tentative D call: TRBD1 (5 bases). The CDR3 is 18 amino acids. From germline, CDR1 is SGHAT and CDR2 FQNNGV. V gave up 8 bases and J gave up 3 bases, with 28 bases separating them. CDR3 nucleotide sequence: TGTGCCAGCCGTACCCTCCGGACAAATATCCTAGAGGACACTGAAGCTTTCTTT. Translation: CASRTLRTNILEDTEAFF.

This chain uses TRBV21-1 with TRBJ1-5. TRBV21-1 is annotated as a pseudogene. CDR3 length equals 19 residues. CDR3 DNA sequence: TGTGCCAGCACCAGAAAAAAGCATACGGAGTTGTATAGCAATCAGCCCCAGCATTTT. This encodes CASTRKKHTELYSNQPQHF.

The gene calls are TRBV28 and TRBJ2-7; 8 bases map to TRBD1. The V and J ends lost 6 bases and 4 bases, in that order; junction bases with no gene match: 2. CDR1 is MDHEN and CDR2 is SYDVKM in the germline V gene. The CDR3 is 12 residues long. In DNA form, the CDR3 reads TGTGCCAGCAGACAGGGGGTTTACGAGCAGTACTTC. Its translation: CASRQGVYEQYF.

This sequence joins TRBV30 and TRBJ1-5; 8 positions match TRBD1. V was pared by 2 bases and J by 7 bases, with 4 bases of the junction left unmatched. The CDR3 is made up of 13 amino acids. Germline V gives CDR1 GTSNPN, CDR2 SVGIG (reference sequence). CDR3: CAWSQGARQPQHF. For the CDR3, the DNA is TGTGCCTGGAGTCAGGGGGCCCGGCAGCCCCAGCATTTT.

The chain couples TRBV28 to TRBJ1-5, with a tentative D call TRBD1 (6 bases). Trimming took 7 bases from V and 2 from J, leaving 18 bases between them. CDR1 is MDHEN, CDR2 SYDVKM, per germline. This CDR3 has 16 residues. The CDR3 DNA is TGTGCCAGCACCCTTCCCCGGGGGCGGGGCAATCAGCCCCAGCATTTT. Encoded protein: CASTLPRGRGNQPQHF.

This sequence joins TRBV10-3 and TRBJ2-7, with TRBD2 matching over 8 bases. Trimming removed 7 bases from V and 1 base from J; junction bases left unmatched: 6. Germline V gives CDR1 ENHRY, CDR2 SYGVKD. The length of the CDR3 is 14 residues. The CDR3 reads CAIKPGLGSYEQYF. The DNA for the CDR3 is TGTGCCATCAAACCGGGACTAGGGTCCTACGAGCAGTACTTC.

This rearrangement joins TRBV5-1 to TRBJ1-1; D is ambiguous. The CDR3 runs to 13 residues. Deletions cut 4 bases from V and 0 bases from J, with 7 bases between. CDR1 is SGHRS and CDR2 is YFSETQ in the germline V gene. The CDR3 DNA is TGCGCCAGCAGCCCGGCGGTGAACACTGAAGCTTTCTTT. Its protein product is CASSPAVNTEAFF.

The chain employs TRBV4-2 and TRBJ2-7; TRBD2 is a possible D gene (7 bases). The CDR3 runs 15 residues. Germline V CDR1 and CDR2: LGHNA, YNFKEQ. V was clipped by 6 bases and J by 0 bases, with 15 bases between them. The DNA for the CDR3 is TGTGCCAGCAGTCGTCTAGCGGACAGCTCCTACGAGCAGTACTTC. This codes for CASSRLADSSYEQYF.

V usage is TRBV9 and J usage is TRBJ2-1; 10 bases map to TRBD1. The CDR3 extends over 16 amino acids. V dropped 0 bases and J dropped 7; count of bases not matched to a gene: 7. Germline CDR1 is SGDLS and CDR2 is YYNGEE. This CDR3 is CASSVGGTGVLNEQFF. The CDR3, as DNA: TGTGCCAGCAGCGTAGGCGGGACAGGGGTGTTAAATGAGCAGTTCTTC.

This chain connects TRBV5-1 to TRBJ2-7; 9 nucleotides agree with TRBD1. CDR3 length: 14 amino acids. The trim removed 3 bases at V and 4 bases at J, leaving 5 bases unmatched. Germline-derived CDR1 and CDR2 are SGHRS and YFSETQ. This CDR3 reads CASSYGTGLYEQYF. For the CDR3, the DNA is TGCGCCAGCAGCTACGGGACAGGGTTATACGAGCAGTACTTC.

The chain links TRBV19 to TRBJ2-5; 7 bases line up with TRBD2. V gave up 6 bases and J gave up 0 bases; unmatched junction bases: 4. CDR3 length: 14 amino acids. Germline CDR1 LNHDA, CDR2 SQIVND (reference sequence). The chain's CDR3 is CASSYGGYQETQYF. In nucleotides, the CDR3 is TGTGCCAGTAGCTACGGGGGGTACCAAGAGACCCAGTACTTC.